This T cell receptor (beta chain) was profiled in a study of T cells in Graves' hyperthyroidism and ophthalmopathy (dated by TCRdb to the late 2010s). Context from the whole study: Peripheral blood samples were taken at initial diagnosis, before any treatment was given. To identify distinguishing TCR V-J signatures, a discovery cohort of some 100 patients was used, comprising 43 with Graves' ophthalmopathy and around 60 with stable Graves' hyperthyroidism. Prospective prediction of ophthalmopathy was tested in an independent validation cohort of 18 to 20 hyperthyroidism patients and some 17 patients who later progressed to ophthalmopathy. The 100 discovery patients were divided at random into training and test sets in a 7:3 ratio. In addition, the study compared T-cell repertoires in thyroid tissue and in blood from a handful of Graves' hyperthyroidism patients. Once sampling was done, hyperthyroidism patients were given methimazole at a starting dose of 30 mg daily, whereas ophthalmopathy patients were given high-dose intravenous methylprednisolone. According to the paper, TCR Vbeta CDR3 sequencing was carried out on more than 120 peripheral blood samples, which came from over 40 ophthalmopathy, about 75 hyperthyroidism and some 17 progressor patients. Points the paper makes about the study in general: No statistical method was used to fix the sample size in advance, and group allocation was not hidden from the investigators. Most expanded thyroid clonotypes (frequency above 0.001) were also detected in blood, suggesting blood repertoires may reflect thyroid immune responses. A 13 V-J signature model separated ophthalmopathy from stable hyperthyroidism, with over 85% sensitivity and around 84% specificity in cross-validation and 80%/75% in testing. In validation, the model predicted progression to ophthalmopathy with just under 71% sensitivity and approximately 78% specificity, a median of around 6.6 months before onset.

Points on this clonotype: This clone's antigen is unknown. No base qualities exist here, and no much larger clone lies one base off it.

From the cysteine through the phenylalanine, the CDR3 covers 13 amino acids. Only the CDR3 portion is preserved as DNA: 39 bases, with reading frame beginning at the first base. CDR1 and CDR2, looked up from the germline V gene, are ENHRY and SYGVKD. Trimming removed 10 bases from V and 6 bases from J, leaving 18 bases between the germline ends. The TCR beta CDR3 regions were amplified from RNA transcripts. A first-round RT-PCR of the TCR CDR3 used the HTBI primer set with the Qiagen OneStep RT-PCR kit. Libraries were constructed in a second round of multiplex PCR, after which size selection and purification were carried out. The libraries were sequenced on an Illumina HiSeq2000 using paired-end 100 bp reads. Under the source paper's analysis protocol: Raw data were processed with SOAPnuke, discarding reads with adapters, uncalled bases, mean Phred below 15, or no exact constant-primer or identifier match. High-quality paired reads were merged using COPE v1.2.5, and each unique nucleotide sequence was defined as a clonotype. MiTCR v1.1 was used to align the clonotypes against IMGT TRBV, TRBD and TRBJ reference segments. The analysis included only V-J combinations with a frequency above 0.0001, which together covered more than 98% of the repertoires. The TCS score was defined as the ratio of F50 (clonal expansion) to E x V (chaos), calculated using BLOSUM62-based TCRdist between CDR3 peptides within each V-J. Welch's t-statistics and random forest reduced some 510 V-J features to roughly 13, which were used in a naive Bayes classifier (R e1071). The similarity between thyroid and blood repertoires was quantified using the Morisita-Horn index. In-frame beta chains were kept once TCRdb had trimmed the public reads at Q25 with fastp and called clones with MiXCR. Records with the same CDR3 protein are collapsed into one entry carrying the most frequent genes and DNA. V and J calls and clone size were set by TCRdb, not the authors. This sample comprises some 800,000 distinct CDR3 sequences, over 35% of them detected only once. Roughly 8.3% of the sample belongs to the ten largest clones.

A patient counted as having stable Graves' hyperthyroidism if no progression to ophthalmopathy occurred over 18 months of follow-up. Hyperthyroidism patients were newly diagnosed, had a disease duration of under 2 months, and were aged 18 to 65 years. Any patient with an uncontrolled infection, another autoimmune disease, pregnancy or lactation was excluded. Clinical symptoms, serum thyroxine and TRAb, thyroid ultrasound, and orbital computed tomography formed the basis for the diagnoses. PBMCs were separated from under 12 ml of fresh peripheral blood using Ficoll-Paque density gradient centrifugation. Total RNA was extracted using Trizol reagent, and RNA quality was assessed on an Agilent 2100 Bioanalyzer.

This clonotype originated in a man aged 18 to 30 with Graves' hyperthyroidism. The sequenced material came from blood. The V and J genes are TRBV10-3 and TRBJ1-1; the best D guess is TRBD1, with 6 bases matching. The DNA sequence is TGTGCCACCTCCTCGGGGGCCCGGCCTGAAGCTTTCTTT. Translated, this gives CATSSGARPEAFF.